This T cell receptor beta chain was profiled in a study of PD-L1 blockade in urothelial cancer. The sample's time point: pretreatment peripheral blood. The CDR3 extends over 13 amino acids. CDR1 and CDR2 (germline): WSHSY, SAAADI. J gave up 5 bases and V 10 bases, and 6 bases lay outside the gene matches. The table came from immunoSEQ multiplex PCR; TCRdb's copy has only in-frame clones and leaves some out. The sample has 45,000 to 60,000 clones, around 86% seen once. The specimen comprised PBMCs, sampled around atezolizumab (anti-PD-L1) treatment. V usage is TRBV10-2 and J usage is TRBJ2-1, with 9 bases that match TRBD1. The TCR originated in a man aged 45-60 years with urothelial cancer. The CDR3 region has the DNA TGCGCCACCGCCGGGACAGGGCACAATGAGCAGTTCTTC. Its translation is CATAGTGHNEQFF.